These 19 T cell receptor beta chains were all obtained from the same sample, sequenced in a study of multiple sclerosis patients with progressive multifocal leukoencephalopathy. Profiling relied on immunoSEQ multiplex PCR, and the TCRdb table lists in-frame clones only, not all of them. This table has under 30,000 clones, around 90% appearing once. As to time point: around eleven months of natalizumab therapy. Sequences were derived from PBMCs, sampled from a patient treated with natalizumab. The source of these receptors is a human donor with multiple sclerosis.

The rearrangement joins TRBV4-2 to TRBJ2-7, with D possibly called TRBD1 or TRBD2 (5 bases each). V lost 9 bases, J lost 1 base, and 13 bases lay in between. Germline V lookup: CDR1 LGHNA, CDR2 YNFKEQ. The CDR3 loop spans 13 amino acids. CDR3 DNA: TGTGCCAGTGGGGGACCGCCTTCCTACGAGCAGTACTTC. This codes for CASGGPPSYEQYF.

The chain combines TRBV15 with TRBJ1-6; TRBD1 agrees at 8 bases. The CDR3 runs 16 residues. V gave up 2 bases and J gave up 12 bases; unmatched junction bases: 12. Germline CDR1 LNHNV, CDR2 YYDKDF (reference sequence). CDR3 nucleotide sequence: TGTGCCACCAGCAGACCGGGACAGGTGGGGGTGGAACCCCTCCACTTT. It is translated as CATSRPGQVGVEPLHF.

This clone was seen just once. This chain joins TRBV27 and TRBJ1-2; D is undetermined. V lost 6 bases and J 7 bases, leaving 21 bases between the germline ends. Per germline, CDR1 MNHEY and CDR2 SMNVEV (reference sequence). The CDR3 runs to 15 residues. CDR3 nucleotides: TGTGCCAGCAGCTCTTCCTACCCCGGAACTGCTGGCTACACCTTC. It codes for CASSSSYPGTAGYTF.

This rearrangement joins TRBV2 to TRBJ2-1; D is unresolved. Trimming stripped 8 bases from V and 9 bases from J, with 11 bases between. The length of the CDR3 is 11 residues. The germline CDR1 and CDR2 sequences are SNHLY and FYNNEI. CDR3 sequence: CASLVRSEQFF. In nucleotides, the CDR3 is TGTGCCAGCCTTGTGAGATCTGAGCAGTTCTTC.

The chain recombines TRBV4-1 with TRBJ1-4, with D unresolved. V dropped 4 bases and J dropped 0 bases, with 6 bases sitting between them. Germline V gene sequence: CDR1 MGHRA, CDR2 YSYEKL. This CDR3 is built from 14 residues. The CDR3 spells CASSRSATNEKLFF. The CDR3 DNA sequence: TGCGCCAGCAGCCGGTCTGCAACTAATGAAAAACTGTTTTTT.

CDR3 nucleotide sequence: TGTGCCAGCAGCTTCGGGGGGGATTACAATGAGCAGTTCTTC. Its protein is CASSFGGDYNEQFF. This chain joins TRBV5-4 and TRBJ2-1; the match to TRBD2 covers 8 bases. CDR3 length equals 14 residues. Germline CDR1 is SGHNT and CDR2 is YYREEE (reference sequence). V trimming: 2 bases; J trimming: 4 bases; junction bases outside the gene matches: 2. The variable domain in full, with the rest retrieved from reference TRBV5-4 and TRBJ2-1, is ETGVTQSPTHLIKTRGQQVTLRCSSQSGHNTVSWYQQALGQGPQFIFQYYREEENGRGNFPPRFSGLQFPNYSSELNVNALELDDSALYLCASSFGGDYNEQFFGPGTRLTVL.

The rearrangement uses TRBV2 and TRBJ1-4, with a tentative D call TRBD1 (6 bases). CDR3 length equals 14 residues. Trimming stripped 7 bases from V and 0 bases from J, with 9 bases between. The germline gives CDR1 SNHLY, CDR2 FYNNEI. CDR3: CASKGGATNEKLFF. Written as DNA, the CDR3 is TGTGCCAGCAAAGGGGGAGCAACTAATGAAAAACTGTTTTTT.

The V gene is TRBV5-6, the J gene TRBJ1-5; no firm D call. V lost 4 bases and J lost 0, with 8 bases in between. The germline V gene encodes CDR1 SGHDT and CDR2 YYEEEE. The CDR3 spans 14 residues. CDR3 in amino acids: CASSTGLSNQPQHF. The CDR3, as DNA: TGTGCCAGCAGCACCGGGCTTAGCAATCAGCCCCAGCATTTT.

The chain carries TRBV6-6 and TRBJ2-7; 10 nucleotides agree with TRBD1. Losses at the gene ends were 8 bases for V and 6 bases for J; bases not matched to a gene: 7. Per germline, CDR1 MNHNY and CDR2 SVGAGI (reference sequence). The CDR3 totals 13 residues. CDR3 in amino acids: CASGQGGRREQYF. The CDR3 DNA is TGTGCCAGCGGACAGGGGGGTAGGCGCGAGCAGTACTTC.

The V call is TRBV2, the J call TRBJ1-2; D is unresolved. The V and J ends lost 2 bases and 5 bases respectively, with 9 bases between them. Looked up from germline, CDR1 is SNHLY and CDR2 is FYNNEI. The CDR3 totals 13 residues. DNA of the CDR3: TGTGCCAGCAGTGAACGACTCACGTATGGCTACACCTTC. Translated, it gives CASSERLTYGYTF.

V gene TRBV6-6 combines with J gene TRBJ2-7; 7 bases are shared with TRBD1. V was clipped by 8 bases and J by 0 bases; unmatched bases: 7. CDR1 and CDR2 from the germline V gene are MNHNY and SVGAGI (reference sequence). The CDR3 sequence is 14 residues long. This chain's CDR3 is CASERDSLSYEQYF. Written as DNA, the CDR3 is TGTGCCAGCGAGAGGGACAGTCTCTCCTACGAGCAGTACTTC.

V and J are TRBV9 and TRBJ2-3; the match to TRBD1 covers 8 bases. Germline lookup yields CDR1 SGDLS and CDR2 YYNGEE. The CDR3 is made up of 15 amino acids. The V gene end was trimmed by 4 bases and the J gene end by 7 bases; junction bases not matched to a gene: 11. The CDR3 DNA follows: TGTGCCAGCAGCCCGGACAGGGACCTTGACTATACGCAGTATTTT. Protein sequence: CASSPDRDLDYTQYF.

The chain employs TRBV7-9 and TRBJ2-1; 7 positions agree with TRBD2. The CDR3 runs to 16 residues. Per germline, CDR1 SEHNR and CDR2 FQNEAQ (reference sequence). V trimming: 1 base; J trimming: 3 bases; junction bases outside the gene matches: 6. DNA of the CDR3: TGTGCCAGCAGCTTAGGATTAACTAGCGACTACAATGAGCAGTTCTTC. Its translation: CASSLGLTSDYNEQFF.

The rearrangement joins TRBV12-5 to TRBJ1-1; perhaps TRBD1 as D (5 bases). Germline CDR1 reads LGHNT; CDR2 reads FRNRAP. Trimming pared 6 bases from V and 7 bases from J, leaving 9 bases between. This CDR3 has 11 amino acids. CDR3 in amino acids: CASGVGGEAFF. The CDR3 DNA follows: TGTGCTAGTGGGGTCGGGGGTGAAGCTTTCTTT. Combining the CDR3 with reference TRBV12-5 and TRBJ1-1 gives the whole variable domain DARVTQTPRHKVTEMGQEVTMRCQPILGHNTVFWYRQTMMQGLELLAYFRNRAPLDDSGMPKDRFSAEMPDATLATLKIQPSEPRDSAVYFCASGVGGEAFFGQGTRLTVV.

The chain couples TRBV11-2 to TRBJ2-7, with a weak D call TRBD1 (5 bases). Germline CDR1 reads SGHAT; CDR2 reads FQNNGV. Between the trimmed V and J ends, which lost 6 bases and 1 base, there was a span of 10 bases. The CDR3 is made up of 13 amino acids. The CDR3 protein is CASRPDSSYEQYF. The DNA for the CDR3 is TGTGCCAGCAGACCCGACAGTTCCTACGAGCAGTACTTC.

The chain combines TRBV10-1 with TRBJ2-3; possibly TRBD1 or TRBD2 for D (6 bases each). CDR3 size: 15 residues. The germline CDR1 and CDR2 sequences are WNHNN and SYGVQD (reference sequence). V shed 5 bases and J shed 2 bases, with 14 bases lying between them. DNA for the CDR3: TGCGCCAGCAGTCCCGGGGGCGACCCCACAGATACGCAGTATTTT. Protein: CASSPGGDPTDTQYF.

The CDR3 reads CASSRGTWGNQPQHF. In DNA form, the CDR3 reads TGCGCCAGCAGCCGGGGGACATGGGGCAATCAGCCCCAGCATTTT. The chain has TRBV4-1 and TRBJ1-5; tentatively, D is TRBD1 (6 bases). Trimming cost V 4 bases and J 2 bases, with 12 bases left between them. Germline CDR1 reads MGHRA; CDR2 reads YSYEKL. The CDR3 is 15 amino acids.

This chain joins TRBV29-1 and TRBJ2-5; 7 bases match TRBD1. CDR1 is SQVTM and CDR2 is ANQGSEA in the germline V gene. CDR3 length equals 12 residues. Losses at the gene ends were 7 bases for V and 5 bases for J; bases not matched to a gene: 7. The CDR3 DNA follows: TGCAGCGCCCTAACAGGGGTGGAGACCCAGTACTTC. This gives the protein CSALTGVETQYF.

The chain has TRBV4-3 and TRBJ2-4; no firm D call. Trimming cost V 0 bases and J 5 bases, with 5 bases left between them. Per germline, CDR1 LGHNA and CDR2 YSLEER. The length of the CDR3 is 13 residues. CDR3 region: CASSQDGENIQYF. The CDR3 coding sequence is TGCGCCAGCAGCCAAGACGGCGAAAACATTCAGTACTTC.